This is a list of T cell receptor beta chains from one sample in a study of CXCR3-negative and CXCR3-positive naive CD8 T cells. TCRdb re-analyzed the 5' RACE reads; it lists each CDR3 protein once, without DNA. The sample holds tens of thousands of distinct CDR3 sequences. Sequenced sample: naive CXCR3+ CD8+ T cells from blood. Every receptor here comes from a human donor in good health. Some clones in this sample may be carry-over from other donors' samples. Both conserved end residues are part of each CDR3.

j_call v_call cdr3_aa
TRBJ2-2 TRBV14 CASSQEDRGLVGELFF
TRBJ1-3 TRBV29-1 CSVTGASSGNTIYF
TRBJ2-1 TRBV5-1 CASSLDTLWNEQFF
TRBJ2-1 TRBV7-3 CASSLYQGLNNEQFF
TRBJ2-3 TRBV4-2 CASHSGTSTDTQYF
TRBJ2-7 TRBV6-2/TRBV6-3 CASTGEAISYEQYF
TRBJ2-7 TRBV28 CASSGRILTYEQYF
TRBJ2-5 TRBV29-1 CSVEDPRDRETQYF
TRBJ2-7 TRBV5-6 CASSSWRGAVYEQYF
TRBJ2-1 TRBV20-1 CSAMEGFSYNEQFF
TRBJ2-7 TRBV6-5 CASGDREAGYEQYF
TRBJ2-1 TRBV20-1 CSARARRGTSYNEQFF
TRBJ2-2 TRBV12-3/TRBV12-4 CASSGNKGATGELFF
TRBJ2-1 TRBV9 CASSVYNEQFF
TRBJ2-7 TRBV7-9 CASSDRTSGGYEHYF
TRBJ1-5 TRBV12-3/TRBV12-4 CASRTGGQPQHF
TRBJ1-1 TRBV3-1 CASSARTGVNTEAFF
TRBJ1-1 TRBV20-1 CSARDHFGGNMNTEAFF
TRBJ2-1 TRBV19 CASSIPLSGYNEQFF
TRBJ2-1 TRBV18 CASSPPVGRVNEQFF
TRBJ1-1 TRBV19 CASTRTGGTEAFF
TRBJ2-1 TRBV27 CASSWTTSHEQFF
TRBJ2-2 TRBV28 CASSLIGVSTGELVF
TRBJ1-5 TRBV7-9 CASSALGGQPQHF
TRBJ2-7 TRBV20-1 CSALDPGTVYNEQYF
TRBJ1-1 TRBV12-3/TRBV12-4 CASSSWETGAAFF
TRBJ2-1 TRBV13 CASSLTLLEEQFF
TRBJ2-5 TRBV6-2/TRBV6-3 CASSLLQEAQETQYF
TRBJ1-1 TRBV7-9 CASSLQGSPEAFF